This TCR beta chain was recovered during a study of CD8 T cells in ankylosing spondylitis. General study results and limits: Reportedly, disease-linked clones are significantly enriched in ankylosing spondylitis patients' matched synovial fluid. There was a TCR beta motif, made of eight highly homologous variants, that appeared characteristic of ankylosing spondylitis blood. In peripheral blood, disease-linked CD8+ clones occurred at relatively low frequencies.

For TCR beta, libraries came from quantitative 5'-RACE with molecular barcodes. Each CDR3 protein is one row after TCRdb ran MiXCR on the 5' RACE reads. This sample yields over 450,000 distinct CDR3 sequences, of which 9.5% to 15% are seen a single time; about 6.5% belongs to the top ten. Trimming removed 4 bases at V and 1 base at J, with 12 bases between. CDR1 SGHRS and CDR2 YFSETQ come from the germline V gene. CDR3 length: 15 amino acids. This clonotype occurred many times. Its antigen is unknown. Sample: blood, either unsorted or a sorted T cell fraction (not recorded which). This clonotype was obtained from a male donor with ankylosing spondylitis. The chain links TRBV5-1 to TRBJ2-1, with D possibly being TRBD1 (5 bases). DNA of the CDR3: TGCGCCAGCAGCGCGACAGTCGTATCCTACAATGAGCAGTTCTTC. As protein: CASSATVVSYNEQFF.